Listed below are T cell receptor beta chains from one sample, sequenced in a study of blood T cells in healthy people across ages. TCRdb re-called the 5' RACE reads through MiXCR, storing one row per CDR3 protein. The sample records about 640,000 distinct CDR3 sequences, approximately 59% being singletons. The sequenced sample was blood. The source of these receptors is a man in his sixties in good health. The CDR3 runs from the conserved cysteine through the conserved F or W. Only part of the rows carry a size: once, few, many, or a class if the clone is expanded.

v_gene	abundance	j_gene	CDR3aa
TRBV20-1	.	TRBJ1-6	CSARGRDFYNSPLHF
TRBV29-1	few	TRBJ2-5	CSVEDRRSGVQETQYF
TRBV3-1	.	TRBJ1-2	CASSQESRQGGRNYGYTF
TRBV5-1	once	TRBJ1-2	CASSLDRPDNYGYTF
TRBV2	once	TRBJ1-2	CASSQGISGYTF
TRBV20-1	once	TRBJ2-5	CSGLAGGPETQYF
TRBV10-3	few	TRBJ2-7	CAISESRSYEQYF
TRBV5-1	few	TRBJ2-1	CASSPPLAHGNEQFF
TRBV7-9	.	TRBJ2-5	CASSLENSGTGTYF
TRBV14	.	TRBJ2-6	CASSPGTGYWGANVLTF
TRBV25-1	.	TRBJ2-7	CASSEQRGSYEQYF
TRBV5-1	.	TRBJ2-1	CASSSELAGDQSEQFF
TRBV4-1	.	TRBJ1-1	CASSQTGLEAFF
TRBV20-1	.	TRBJ2-4	CSARDWGGGPREQYF
TRBV21-1	.	TRBJ1-4	CASSATALPTNEKLFF
TRBV7-2	many	TRBJ1-2	CASSRTGDYGYTF
TRBV12-3/TRBV12-4	few	TRBJ2-1	CASSLGLVYNEQFF
TRBV29-1	.	TRBJ2-3	CSVAILAGSTDTQYF
TRBV20-1	.	TRBJ1-2	CSARDERGDYGYTF
TRBV20-1	many	TRBJ2-2	CSAISGGNTGELFF
TRBV28	once	TRBJ1-4	CASSRQGPREKLFF
TRBV10-3	few	TRBJ2-1	CAISDPGAPNEQFF
TRBV20-1	few	TRBJ2-7	CSAREDYEQYF
TRBV25-1	.	TRBJ1-4	CASSDQSGGKLFF
TRBV6-6	many	TRBJ2-7	CASSFLSGSEQYF
TRBV6-1	.	TRBJ2-5	CASREAGGLLQETQYF
TRBV5-5	.	TRBJ2-5	CASSLARWGTQYF
TRBV5-1	.	TRBJ1-2	CASSDGQHYGYTF